The T cell receptor beta chain described here comes from a study of T cell clones after liver transplantation. Study overall: TCRbeta sequencing after a pre-transplant mixed lymphocyte reaction identified graft-donor-reactive clones, later tracked in post-transplant blood. Draws occurred before transplant, before withdrawal, and after complete or failed withdrawal.

This CDR3 contains 18 residues. The V gene end was trimmed by 1 base and the J gene end by 0 bases; junction bases not matched to a gene: 7. CDR1 MNHEY and CDR2 SMNVEV come from the germline V gene (reference sequence). This clone appeared a single time. Its specificity is unknown. Notes on the study in general: Donor-reactive sequences fell more than third party-reactive ones, suggesting partial deletion. Post-transplant, graft-donor-reactive CD4 TCRbeta sequences in blood dropped significantly in most of the 8 subjects.

Sequencing used immunoSEQ multiplex PCR; TCRdb keeps in-frame clones, though not all of them. This table holds roughly 15,000 clones, 80% to 95% found once. The source was CD8+ T cells from blood, collected before liver transplant. V gene TRBV27 combines with J gene TRBJ2-2; 8 bases are shared with TRBD2. The sequence derives from a human donor who received a liver transplant. This chain's CDR3 is CASSLLLAGGPNTGELFF. The CDR3 nucleotides read TGTGCCAGCAGTTTATTGTTGGCGGGAGGTCCGAACACCGGGGAGCTGTTTTTT.